The 24 T cell receptor beta chains below were found in one sample sequenced in a study of blood T cell repertoires in COVID-19. Repertoires were generated with immunoSEQ multiplex PCR, while TCRdb's copy carries only in-frame clones and drops some. The sample carries roughly 320,000 clones, around 87% recorded once. Sequencing input: peripheral blood. These receptors came from a man aged 65 to 85 with acute or convalescent COVID-19.

This chain joins TRBV7-7 and TRBJ2-2; D is unclear. CDR3 size: 14 residues. V was pared by 3 bases and J by 1 base, with 6 bases between. Germline assignment: CDR1 SSHAT and CDR2 FNYEAQ (reference sequence). CDR3 nucleotide sequence: TGTGCCAGCAGCTTGGCTAGGAACACCGGGGAGCTGTTTTTT. Translation: CASSLARNTGELFF.

The J gene is TRBJ2-3, the V gene TRBV4-3; 8 bases are a match to TRBD2. The CDR3 is 19 amino acids. The V and J ends lost 2 bases and 0 bases, in that order; junction bases with no gene match: 13. Germline V CDR1 and CDR2: LGHNA, YSLEER. The DNA of the CDR3 is TGCGCCAGCAGCCAAACAGTGACCTTTAGCGGGACTAGCACAGATACGCAGTATTTT. It encodes CASSQTVTFSGTSTDTQYF.

This chain joins TRBV6-6 and TRBJ1-4; D call uncertain. There are 13 residues in the CDR3. V lost 0 bases and J lost 8, with 7 bases in between. The germline V gene has CDR1 MNHNY and CDR2 SVGAGI (reference sequence). The CDR3 sequence is CASSYSLEEKLFF. Written as DNA, the CDR3 is TGTGCCAGCAGTTACTCGCTGGAGGAAAAACTGTTTTTT.

The chain joins TRBV3-1 (or the pseudogene TRBV3-2) to TRBJ2-5; D uncertain. The CDR3 is 16 amino acids. Germline-derived CDR1 and CDR2 are LGHDT and YNNKEL (reference sequence). Trimming took off 1 base at V and 4 bases at J, with 16 bases between the two ends. For the CDR3, the DNA is TGTGCCAGCAGCCAAGCCCAACCGGGTGGAGCAGAGACCCAGTACTTC. This encodes CASSQAQPGGAETQYF.

V gene TRBV18 combines with J gene TRBJ2-7; D might be TRBD2 (7 bases). CDR1 is KGHSH and CDR2 is LQKENI in the germline V gene. The CDR3 covers 15 residues. V was pared by 6 bases and J by 4 bases, with 19 bases between. The CDR3 reads CASSPEGGSSYEQYF. The DNA for the CDR3 is TGTGCCAGCTCCCCCGAGGGGGGGTCAAGTTACGAGCAGTACTTC.

J is TRBJ1-4 and V is TRBV4-2; 8 nucleotides match TRBD1. The V segment lost 2 bases and the J segment 5 bases; nucleotides outside the gene matches: 10. Germline CDR1 and CDR2: LGHNA and YNFKEQ. The CDR3 length is 17 residues. This CDR3 is CASSQQPGQVPNEKLFF. The CDR3 bases are TGTGCCAGCAGCCAACAGCCGGGACAGGTGCCGAATGAAAAACTGTTTTTT.

The V and J genes are TRBV11-3 and TRBJ1-1; no clear D. Germline V gene lookup returns CDR1 SGHNT and CDR2 YENEEA. The CDR3 loop spans 17 amino acids. V gave up 2 bases and J gave up 4 bases, with 20 bases separating them. CDR3 bases: TGTGCCAGCAGCTTAAACGGGCCGCGTCCTCGGGGCACTGAAGCTTTCTTT. Encoded protein: CASSLNGPRPRGTEAFF.

In DNA form, the CDR3 reads TGTGCCAGCAATGCGGGAGGGCCGGGGGAGCAGTACTTC. Translated, it gives CASNAGGPGEQYF. V and J are TRBV28 and TRBJ2-7; 9 nucleotides match TRBD2. CDR1 and CDR2 from the germline V gene are MDHEN and SYDVKM. The CDR3 loop spans 13 amino acids. V lost 7 bases and J lost 7; bases outside the gene matches: 8.

This clone was seen once. The rearrangement joins TRBV7-9 to TRBJ2-3; 13 bases are shared with TRBD2. This CDR3 spans 17 amino acids. V lost 0 bases, J lost 2 bases, and 2 bases stayed unmatched. Germline-derived CDR1 and CDR2 are SEHNR and FQNEAQ (reference sequence). The CDR3 here is CASSLAGTSGITDTQYF. CDR3 bases: TGTGCCAGCAGCTTAGCGGGGACTAGCGGGATCACAGATACGCAGTATTTT.

V is TRBV4-2 and J is TRBJ1-1, with 10 bases matching TRBD1. The CDR3 extends over 15 amino acids. V dropped 3 bases and J dropped 1; count of bases not matched to a gene: 2. Germline CDR1 reads LGHNA; CDR2 reads YNFKEQ. CDR3 amino acids: CASSQTGGPNTEAFF. DNA for the CDR3: TGTGCCAGCAGCCAGACAGGGGGCCCGAACACTGAAGCTTTCTTT.

This chain uses TRBV5-1 with TRBJ2-4; TRBD1 aligns across 7 bases. Looked up from germline, CDR1 is SGHRS and CDR2 is YFSETQ. V gave up 4 bases and J gave up 10 bases; unmatched junction bases: 8. The CDR3 contains 13 residues. As DNA, the CDR3 is TGCGCCAGCAGCACCGGACAGGACCCGATTCAGTACTTC. It yields the protein CASSTGQDPIQYF.

The chain uses TRBV10-1 and TRBJ1-5; 9 bases are a match to TRBD1. The CDR3 has 18 residues. CDR1 WNHNN and CDR2 SYGVQD come from the germline V gene (reference sequence). The trim removed 7 bases at V and 2 bases at J, leaving 15 bases unmatched. In nucleotides, the CDR3 is TGCGCCAGCATAAGGGACAGGGCTGAGGAGGGTGGCAATCAGCCCCAGCATTTT. Its protein is CASIRDRAEEGGNQPQHF.

DNA of the CDR3: TGTGCCAGCAGCGTACAGGACAGGGGACCGCCCCAGCATTTT. Its protein product is CASSVQDRGPPQHF. The chain carries TRBV9 and TRBJ1-5; 9 bases fit TRBD1. The trim removed 1 base at V and 9 bases at J, leaving 5 bases unmatched. Germline loops: CDR1 SGDLS, CDR2 YYNGEE. The CDR3 runs to 14 residues.

This chain uses TRBV9 with TRBJ1-6; D not certain. The CDR3 runs to 13 residues. Looked up from germline, CDR1 is SGDLS and CDR2 is YYNGEE. The V end was cut by 3 bases, the J end by 7 bases, with 8 bases between. CDR3 nucleotides: TGTGCCAGCAGCGGAGGGCAGAATTCACCCCTCCACTTT. As protein: CASSGGQNSPLHF.

The chain has TRBV7-9 and TRBJ2-3; 7 bases are a match to TRBD2. The CDR3 runs to 14 residues. The germline V gene encodes CDR1 SEHNR and CDR2 FQNEAQ (reference sequence). J was trimmed by 6 bases and V by 5 bases; bases with no gene match: 8. CDR3: CASSPRLAWDTQYF. The DNA of the CDR3 is TGTGCCAGCAGCCCGAGACTAGCTTGGGATACGCAGTATTTT.

The chain is built from TRBV9 and TRBJ1-2; D perhaps matches TRBD1 (5 bases). This CDR3 is built from 15 residues. V lost 0 bases and J lost 1, with 10 bases in between. CDR1 and CDR2 (germline): SGDLS, YYNGEE. This CDR3 reads CASSVGAGNNYGYTF. The CDR3 coding sequence is TGTGCCAGCAGCGTAGGGGCAGGGAATAACTATGGCTACACCTTC.

This chain connects TRBV5-1 to TRBJ1-1; D remains ambiguous. The CDR3 length is 15 residues. The germline V and J ends were trimmed by 0 bases and 1 base, with 10 bases remaining between them. The V gene's germline CDR1 is SGHRS and CDR2 YFSETQ. CDR3 protein: CASSLGAASNTEAFF. DNA for the CDR3: TGCGCCAGCAGCTTGGGGGCAGCCTCGAACACTGAAGCTTTCTTT.

The gene calls are TRBV6-5 and TRBJ1-4; D unclear. Per germline, CDR1 MNHEY and CDR2 SVGAGI. Deletions cut 2 bases from V and 10 bases from J, with 17 bases between. The CDR3 sequence is 15 residues long. The CDR3 here is CASSYGEGGSGKLFF. In nucleotides, the CDR3 is TGTGCCAGCAGTTACGGAGAAGGAGGATCGGGAAAACTGTTTTTT.

As to this clone: An end of the junction differs from the germline gene, which may be a read error. The same CDR3 arises from other DNA sequences in this sample as well. This sequence joins TRBV6-5 and TRBJ2-7, with D unclear. The CDR3 has 15 amino acids. Germline loops: CDR1 MNHEY, CDR2 SVGAGI. The CDR3 region has the DNA TGTGCTAGCAGTTACTCGACTGCGGAAGTCTACGAGCAGTACTTC. It yields the protein CASSYSTAEVYEQYF.

The chain combines TRBV7-2 with TRBJ2-3; 7 bases map to TRBD2. J was trimmed by 2 bases and V by 3 bases; bases with no gene match: 8. CDR1 SGHTA and CDR2 FQGNSA come from the germline V gene. CDR3 length: 16 residues. For the CDR3, the DNA is TGTGCCAGCAGCTTTGTCGGGGGGTTCTACACAGATACGCAGTATTTT. Residues: CASSFVGGFYTDTQYF.

The CDR3 DNA follows: TGTGCCAGCAGCCAAAACCGACTAGCGGGGGGACCCCCGGCCCAGTACTTC. This codes for CASSQNRLAGGPPAQYF. The J gene is TRBJ2-5, the V gene TRBV5-5, with 13 bases fitting TRBD2. The CDR3 consists of 17 residues. Trimming removed 4 bases from V and 9 bases from J; junction bases left unmatched: 15. Germline CDR1 and CDR2: SGHKS and YYEKEE (reference sequence).

This clone was detected only once. V is TRBV5-1 and J is TRBJ1-5; D perhaps matches TRBD1 (6 bases). The V gene's germline CDR1 is SGHRS and CDR2 YFSETQ. V was cut by 0 bases and J by 1 base, with 17 bases left in between. This CDR3 contains 18 residues. CDR3 region: CASSLGPTGSWSNQPQHF. The CDR3 DNA sequence: TGCGCCAGCAGCTTGGGACCTACAGGGTCGTGGAGCAATCAGCCCCAGCATTTT. Drawing the rest from reference TRBV5-1 and TRBJ1-5, the complete variable domain is KAGVTQTPRYLIKTRGQQVTLSCSPISGHRSVSWYQQTPGQGLQFLFEYFSETQRNKGNFPGRFSGRQFSNSRSEMNVSTLELGDSALYLCASSLGPTGSWSNQPQHFGDGTRLSIL.

The chain recombines TRBV10-3 with TRBJ2-1; TRBD2 aligns across 10 bases. J lost 4 bases, V lost 6 bases, and 3 bases had no gene match. CDR1 is ENHRY and CDR2 is SYGVKD in the germline V gene. The CDR3 runs 14 residues. The CDR3 DNA is TGTGCCATCAGGGGGACTAGCGCTTACAATGAGCAGTTCTTC. The encoded protein is CAIRGTSAYNEQFF.

The gene calls are TRBV9 and TRBJ2-1; 12 bases match TRBD2. Germline CDR1 is SGDLS and CDR2 is YYNGEE. V trimming: 2 bases; J trimming: 6 bases; junction bases outside the gene matches: 6. The length of the CDR3 is 16 residues. The CDR3 region has the DNA TGTGCCAGCAGCGTTACCGGGACTAGCGGGCCCAATGAGCAGTTCTTC. This sequence encodes CASSVTGTSGPNEQFF.